This T cell receptor (beta chain) was obtained from a study of metastatic and nonmetastatic thyroid tumors. Study-wide context: Samples came from malignant and benign thyroid patients, and repertoires were compared across blood and tumor or nodule tissue.

On this clone itself: Its specificity is unknown.

Every patient underwent thyroid surgery untreated. Original methodology: Clinicopathological groups differed in CDR3, with these differences serving to build a distant-metastasis classifier for papillary thyroid cancer. TCRdb reassembled clones from the PCR reads with MiXCR. Clone size and V and J calls follow TCRdb, not the original study. This repertoire shows 30,000 to 40,000 clones, less than 40% found once; its top ten account for approximately 22%. Overall study results and limits: Reported TCR beta diversity, measured in blood and tumor, was significantly higher for malignant thyroid tumors than for benign nodules.

The sample taken for sequencing was tumor tissue. The sequence came from a female donor with papillary thyroid cancer or a benign thyroid nodule (not recorded which). Some clones in this sample may be carry-over from other donors' samples.

CDR3 sequence: CAAQDSGNFGEQFF. The CDR3 nucleotides are TGTGCCGCGCAGGATAGCGGGAATTTTGGTGAGCAGTTCTTC. The rearrangement links TRBV9 to TRBJ2-1; 8 bases are a match to TRBD2. V dropped 10 bases and J dropped 9; count of bases not matched to a gene: 15. The CDR3 is made up of 14 amino acids. Germline-derived CDR1 and CDR2 are SGDLS and YYNGEE.